The entry below gives a single T cell receptor beta chain sequence along with its context. Antigen: not known. The sample comes from a study of Ad26.COV2.S vaccination and SARS-CoV-2 variants. Study information: Each vaccinee took Ad26.COV2.S intramuscularly, once or twice 56 days apart.

Study-wide results and limits: While placebo recipients had lower spike-specific TCR breadth, vaccine recipients had more.

The data were produced by immunoSEQ multiplex PCR, yet TCRdb's version contains in-frame clones alone and is incomplete. The sample yields about 370,000 clones, roughly nine tenths seen once. There are 13 residues in the CDR3. Trimming pared 1 base from V and 3 bases from J, leaving 6 bases between. Germline V CDR1 and CDR2: SEHNR, FQNEAQ (reference sequence). Indicated treatment: over 15 received Ad26.COV2.S at low or high dose, single or two shots; several received placebo; per-sample allocation not given. After the first vaccine or placebo injection, samples were drawn on day 63. An adult donor aged 18-55 years was enrolled in Boston.

This specimen was peripheral blood, taken in a trial of Ad26.COV2.S vaccine versus placebo. V usage is TRBV7-9 and J usage is TRBJ1-2; no firm D call. The sequence was collected from a person between 18 and 65 years old who received the Ad26.COV2.S COVID-19 vaccine or a placebo. As DNA, the CDR3 is TGTGCCAGCAGCTTAGAGGGAGACTATGGCTACACCTTC. Translation gives CASSLEGDYGYTF. The complete variable domain, with remaining parts taken from reference TRBV7-9 and TRBJ1-2, reads DTGVSQNPRHKITKRGQNVTFRCDPISEHNRLYWYRQTLGQGPEFLTYFQNEAQLEKSRLLSDRFSAERPKGSFSTLEIQRTEQGDSAMYLCASSLEGDYGYTFGSGTRLTVV.